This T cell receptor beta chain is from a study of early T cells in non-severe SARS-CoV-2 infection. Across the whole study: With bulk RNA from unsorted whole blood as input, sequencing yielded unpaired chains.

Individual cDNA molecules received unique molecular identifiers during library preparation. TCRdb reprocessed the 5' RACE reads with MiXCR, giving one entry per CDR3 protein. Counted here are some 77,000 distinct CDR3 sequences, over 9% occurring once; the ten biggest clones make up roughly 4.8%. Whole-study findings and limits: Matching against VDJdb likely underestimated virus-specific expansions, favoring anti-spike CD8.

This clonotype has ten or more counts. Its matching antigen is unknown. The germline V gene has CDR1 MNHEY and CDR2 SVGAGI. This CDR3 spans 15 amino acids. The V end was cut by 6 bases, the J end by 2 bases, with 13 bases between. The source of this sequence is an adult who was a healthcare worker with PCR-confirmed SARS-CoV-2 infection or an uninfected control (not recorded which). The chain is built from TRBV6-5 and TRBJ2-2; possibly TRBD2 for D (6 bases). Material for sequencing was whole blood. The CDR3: CASSPTSYNTGELFF. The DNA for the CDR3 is TGTGCCAGCAGCCCCACTAGCTATAACACCGGGGAGCTGTTTTTT.